This T cell receptor beta chain was observed in a study of tumor-infiltrating lymphocytes in primary liver carcinoma. Without any cell sorting, about 18-31 mg of bulk tissue yielded co-extracted RNA and DNA. The table lists this clonotype with many counts. The antigen remains undetermined. A primer matching the constant region was used to make TCR beta cDNA from approximately 0.45 ug of total RNA. Slightly modified ARM-PCR served as the procedure for the TCR beta libraries. These libraries came from three rounds of nested multiplex PCR. Both of the initial two PCR rounds ran for roughly 10 cycles and employed TRBV1-TRBV30 forward primers alongside a C-beta reverse primer. TCRdb itself ran the multiplex PCR reads through MiXCR, one entry per CDR3 protein. The table includes about 200,000 distinct CDR3 sequences, about 85% detected once. Findings and caveats of the study: Merely some 7.5-25% of top clones spanned all five tumor regions.

Germline V lookup: CDR1 LGHNA, CDR2 YNFKEQ. V was shortened by 4 bases and J by 5 bases, with 15 bases between the two germline ends. The CDR3 contains 15 residues. The specimen was tumor tissue from primary liver carcinoma. The chain is built from TRBV4-2 and TRBJ2-1; D is tentatively TRBD1 or TRBD2 (5 bases each). This TCR was recovered from a man aged 35 to 55 with primary liver carcinoma and hepatitis B virus infection. The CDR3 nucleotides are TGTGCCAGCAGCCCTGGGCTAGGGGACCACAATGAGCAGTTCTTC. Its translation: CASSPGLGDHNEQFF.